This T cell receptor beta chain was profiled in a study of blood T cell repertoires in COVID-19. Overall study: Researchers got acute and convalescent COVID-19 samples from the United States, Italy and Spain. The analysed material was cDNA or gDNA that came from T cells, B-cell-depleted T cells, or PBMCs.

The method was immunoSEQ multiplex PCR; TCRdb's version includes in-frame clones alone and lacks a portion of them. Of 250,000 to 350,000 clones detected, roughly 83% appear once; the ten largest clones hold approximately 1.5%. The CDR3 is 14 amino acids. Trimming shortened V by 3 bases and J by 2 bases, and 10 bases separated the two germline ends. Looked up from germline, CDR1 is SEHNR and CDR2 is FQNEAQ (reference sequence). The count of this clone is one. In the same sample, other DNA sequences code for this CDR3. This receptor was taken from a human donor with COVID-19, enrolled during active disease. The donor label of this sample is uncertain. The gene calls are TRBV7-9 and TRBJ1-2; D gene uncertain. The sample consisted of peripheral blood. In nucleotides, the CDR3 is TGTGCCAGCAGCTTGGGTGGGCAAAACTATGGCTACACCTTC. It is translated as CASSLGGQNYGYTF.